Each of the 22 T cell receptor beta chains below was sequenced from the same sample in a study of neurological immune-mediated disorders (dated by TCRdb to about 2019). The library was built by means of 5' RACE. The instrument was an Illumina HiSeq 2500. TCRdb reworked the public reads: Q25 trimming with fastp, MiXCR clone assembly, productive beta chains retained. Each entry merges the rows of one CDR3 protein and shows their most common DNA and genes. The sample includes 55,000 or so distinct CDR3 sequences, with roughly 4.3% observed a single time. The ten largest account for about 3% of the sample. The sequenced sample consisted of PBMCs. These receptors were obtained from a middle-aged man with multiple sclerosis.

The rearrangement uses TRBV20-1 and TRBJ2-7, with 8 positions matching TRBD2. V dropped 3 bases and J dropped 6; count of bases not matched to a gene: 4. This CDR3 is 12 amino acids long. Germline V gene data show CDR1 as DFQATT and CDR2 as SNEGSKA (reference sequence). The CDR3 nucleotides are TGCAGTGCTAGTAGCGGGATTGGCGAGCAGTACTTC. Translation gives CSASSGIGEQYF.

This clonotype was observed many times. The CDR3 loop is CATRDSNTEAFF. CDR3 sequence (DNA): TGTGCCACCAGGGACAGTAACACTGAAGCTTTCTTT. This chain links TRBV24-1 with TRBJ1-1; D perhaps matches TRBD1 (6 bases). Germline assignment: CDR1 KGHDR and CDR2 SFDVKD. The V and J ends lost 7 bases and 2 bases respectively, with 7 bases between them. The CDR3 runs 12 residues.

This clonotype was observed a few times. A read error may explain this, as a much larger clone is one base away. The chain is built from TRBV29-1 and TRBJ1-2; unclear D gene. V was trimmed by 7 bases and J by 3 bases, leaving 18 bases between them. CDR3 size: 14 residues. Germline assignment: CDR1 SQVTM and CDR2 ANQGSEA. Written as DNA, the CDR3 is TGCAGCGCCGACGGAGGAAAGGGCTACTATGGCTACACCTTC. Its translation: CSADGGKGYYGYTF.

This clonotype was detected many times. The chain joins TRBV28 to TRBJ1-6; D gene unclear. With 3 bases removed from V and 10 bases from J, the gap between germline ends came to 16 bases. The CDR3 loop spans 15 amino acids. Germline CDR1 is MDHEN and CDR2 is SYDVKM. DNA of the CDR3: TGTGCCAGCAGTTTTGCGTTTACGGCGGGATCACCCCTCCACTTT. Its translation is CASSFAFTAGSPLHF.

This clonotype was found many times. The gene calls are TRBV7-9 and TRBJ2-3; 9 bases are a match to TRBD2. This CDR3 spans 14 amino acids. CDR1 and CDR2 from the germline V gene are SEHNR and FQNEAQ (reference sequence). V was pared by 6 bases and J by 4 bases, with 5 bases of the junction left unmatched. The CDR3 is CASRPIAGADTQYF. CDR3 sequence (DNA): TGTGCCAGCAGGCCTATAGCGGGAGCAGATACGCAGTATTTT.

This clonotype has a count of ten or more. The V call is TRBV12-3 or TRBV12-4, the J call TRBJ1-3; 8 bases line up with TRBD1. CDR3 length: 15 amino acids. Trimming at V came to 5 bases and at J to 0 bases, leaving 3 bases not matched to a gene. CDR3 amino acids: CASSRDRSSGNTIYF. The CDR3 DNA is TGTGCCAGCAGTCGGGACAGGTCCTCTGGAAACACCATATATTTT.

Ten or more counts support this clonotype. The chain links TRBV7-9 to TRBJ1-5, with TRBD1 as a possible D gene (6 bases). Germline V gene data show CDR1 as SEHNR and CDR2 as FQNEAQ (reference sequence). The V end lost 5 bases, the J end lost 0 bases, and 20 bases lay between the germline ends. The CDR3 contains 18 residues. This CDR3 is CASSPSGTPSYSNQPQHF. For the CDR3, the DNA is TGTGCCAGCAGCCCCTCCGGGACACCGTCCTATAGCAATCAGCCCCAGCATTTT.

This clonotype was observed many times. CDR3 loop: CASISPGYEQYF. The CDR3 DNA follows: TGTGCCAGCATTTCCCCCGGCTACGAGCAGTACTTC. The J gene is TRBJ2-7, the V gene TRBV6-5; D is unclear. Germline loops: CDR1 MNHEY, CDR2 SVGAGI. The V gene lost 7 bases and the J gene lost 3 bases, with 10 bases spanning the gap. The CDR3 is made up of 12 amino acids.

This clonotype was seen repeatedly, ten times or more. This chain connects TRBV10-2 to TRBJ2-3; no reliable D call. The CDR3 consists of 12 residues. Germline V lookup: CDR1 WSHSY, CDR2 SAAADI. V lost 5 bases and J 6 bases, leaving 9 bases between the germline ends. The CDR3 region has the DNA TGCGCCAGCAGTCCCCGAGGCGATACGCAGTATTTT. Its protein is CASSPRGDTQYF.

The table lists this clonotype with many counts. V usage is TRBV20-1 and J usage is TRBJ2-1, with TRBD1 matching 8 bases. Germline V gives CDR1 DFQATT, CDR2 SNEGSKA (reference sequence). The CDR3 sequence is 18 residues long. Trimming at V came to 0 bases and at J to 7 bases, leaving 17 bases not matched to a gene. The CDR3 bases are TGCAGTGCTAGAGAGGGGGCCAGGGGGCGCCTTCGGCCGAATGAGCAGTTCTTC. It encodes CSAREGARGRLRPNEQFF.

The chain is built from TRBV30 and TRBJ2-3; 11 positions agree with TRBD2. J gave up 5 bases and V 4 bases, and 8 bases lay outside the gene matches. There are 15 residues in the CDR3. Germline CDR1 and CDR2: GTSNPN and SVGIG (reference sequence). The CDR3 nucleotides read TGTGCCTGGAACCCTAGCGGGGGGCCCGGAGATACGCAGTATTTT. Amino acid sequence: CAWNPSGGPGDTQYF.

This clonotype was counted many times. The chain combines TRBV5-6 with TRBJ2-7; no clear D gene. Germline V gives CDR1 SGHDT, CDR2 YYEEEE. The V gene lost 4 bases and the J gene lost 3 bases, with 11 bases spanning the gap. The CDR3 runs 13 residues. The CDR3 sequence: CASSLRQYYEQYF. The CDR3 DNA is TGTGCCAGCAGCCTACGGCAGTACTACGAGCAGTACTTC.

Turning to this clonotype: One end of the junction varies from germline; a read error may be responsible. The chain joins TRBV7-7 to TRBJ2-5, with D maybe TRBD2 (6 bases). The CDR3 has 14 amino acids. CDR1 is SSHAT and CDR2 is FNYEAQ in the germline V gene (reference sequence). The CDR3 sequence: CSSSVSGLQETQYF. The CDR3 DNA sequence: TGTTCCAGCAGTGTAAGCGGGCTGCAAGAGACCCAGTACTTC.

This clonotype was seen many times. The junction departs from the called germline gene at one end, perhaps through a read error. The chain employs TRBV6-2 or TRBV6-3 and TRBJ1-2; the D is unclear. The CDR3 is made up of 16 amino acids. CDR1 and CDR2 (germline): MNHEY, SVGEGT. The CDR3 is CASSYSIRGGNDGYTF. The DNA for the CDR3 is TGTGCCAGCAGTTACTCGATCCGGGGAGGTAACGATGGCTACACCTTC.

The table lists this clonotype with a few counts. The V and J genes are TRBV2 and TRBJ2-7, with D possibly matching TRBD1 (6 bases). V lost 7 bases and J lost 3, with 13 bases in between. The CDR3 length is 13 residues. CDR1 and CDR2 (germline): SNHLY, FYNNEI. Written as DNA, the CDR3 is TGTGCCAGCATCAGGACAGATCTCTACGAGCAGTACTTC. It codes for CASIRTDLYEQYF.

The V call is TRBV5-1, the J call TRBJ1-1; 10 bases align to TRBD1. The J segment lost 11 bases and the V segment lost 3 bases, leaving 4 bases of the junction unmatched. Germline V CDR1 and CDR2: SGHRS, YFSETQ. The CDR3 consists of 12 residues. For the CDR3, the DNA is TGCGCCAGCAGCTCCGGACAGGGGGAGGCTTTCTTT. Translating it yields CASSSGQGEAFF.

This clonotype was recorded at least ten times. The chain is built from TRBV2 and TRBJ2-3; no firm D call. CDR1 and CDR2 (germline): SNHLY, FYNNEI. The ends were cut back, 2 bases at V and 4 bases at J, with 4 bases in the middle. The CDR3 sequence is 12 residues long. CDR3 region: CASSESSDTQYF. The CDR3 DNA reads as TGTGCCAGCAGTGAAAGCTCAGATACGCAGTATTTT.

Many counts were recorded for this clonotype. The chain uses TRBV3-1 and TRBJ2-3; D ambiguous. V gave up 8 bases and J gave up 4 bases, with 7 bases separating them. CDR3 length equals 11 residues. Germline CDR1 and CDR2: LGHDT and YNNKEL (reference sequence). The CDR3 spells CASGAADTQYF. The CDR3 region has the DNA TGTGCCAGCGGTGCCGCAGATACGCAGTATTTT.

Regarding this clonotype: Just one base apart from a much larger clone, this may be a read error. V gene TRBV7-6 combines with J gene TRBJ2-5; possibly TRBD2 for D (7 bases). In germline, CDR1 is SGHVS, CDR2 FNYEAQ. With 5 bases removed from V and 7 bases from J, the gap between germline ends came to 17 bases. The CDR3 runs 14 residues. The CDR3 DNA is TGTGCCAGCAGCCCGGCGGGGGCTAGTCCGACCCAGTACTTC. Residues: CASSPAGASPTQYF.

There are many counts of this clonotype. The chain links TRBV7-9 to TRBJ1-4; tentative D call: TRBD1 (5 bases). Germline-derived CDR1 and CDR2 are SEHNR and FQNEAQ (reference sequence). The CDR3 runs 14 residues. Trimming stripped 5 bases from V and 4 bases from J, with 11 bases between. CDR3 nucleotides: TGTGCCAGCAGCCCAGAGGGGATTAATGAAAAACTGTTTTTT. Translated: CASSPEGINEKLFF.

The sample holds a few counts of this clonotype. This sequence joins TRBV7-6 and TRBJ2-3; possible D gene TRBD1, 5 bases. Looked up from germline, CDR1 is SGHVS and CDR2 is FNYEAQ. Trimming pared 0 bases from V and 6 bases from J, leaving 7 bases between. This CDR3 is built from 13 residues. The CDR3 loop is CASSLAKGDTQYF. The DNA for the CDR3 is TGTGCCAGCAGCTTAGCGAAGGGGGATACGCAGTATTTT.

This clonotype occurred many times. CDR3 DNA: TGCGCCAGCAGCTTGTACACCGGGACCAGCACAGATACGCAGTATTTT. Translated, it gives CASSLYTGTSTDTQYF. The chain carries TRBV5-1 and TRBJ2-3; TRBD1 or TRBD2 may be the D gene (5 bases each). CDR1 is SGHRS, CDR2 YFSETQ, per germline. Trimming took 1 base from V and 0 from J, leaving 12 bases between them. This CDR3 is 16 amino acids long.